These 10 T cell receptor beta chains originate from one sample sequenced in a study of T-cell memory formation after mild COVID-19. TCRdb fed the 5' RACE reads into MiXCR, producing one record per CDR3 protein. The sample has approximately 390,000 distinct CDR3 sequences; approximately 16% are singletons. Specimen: PBMCs or a T cell subset sorted from them (not recorded which). The receptors derive from a young man who had mild COVID-19 (a few samples of this study predate the infection). Cell type and time point are not known.

This clonotype was counted at least ten times. J is TRBJ2-5 and V is TRBV24-1; 14 bases are a match to TRBD2. V gave up 9 bases and J gave up 5 bases; unmatched junction bases: 7. Germline V gene lookup returns CDR1 KGHDR and CDR2 SFDVKD. This CDR3 region has 15 residues. DNA for the CDR3: TGTGCCACCGAAGGGACTAGCGGGGGCCGGGAGACCCAGTACTTC. Amino acid sequence: CATEGTSGGRETQYF.

This clonotype was seen a handful of times. This chain joins TRBV20-1 and TRBJ1-4; D is perhaps TRBD1 (5 bases). The CDR3 runs 15 residues. Trimming pared 6 bases from V and 4 bases from J, leaving 18 bases between. Germline CDR1 is DFQATT and CDR2 is SNEGSKA (reference sequence). Here the CDR3 DNA reads TGCAGTGCCAACGATCCGGGACGGAATAATGAAAAACTGTTTTTT. Translation: CSANDPGRNNEKLFF.

The V call is TRBV2, the J call TRBJ2-5; maybe TRBD2 (5 bases). Germline V gives CDR1 SNHLY, CDR2 FYNNEI. V lost 8 bases and J lost 3, with 10 bases in between. The CDR3 extends over 12 amino acids. CDR3 DNA sequence: TGTGCCAGCGGACTGCTGGAAGAGACCCAGTACTTC. Its translation: CASGLLEETQYF.

V is TRBV2 and J is TRBJ2-7; 10 bases are a match to TRBD1. The CDR3 has 15 amino acids. Germline assignment: CDR1 SNHLY and CDR2 FYNNEI. V shed 3 bases and J 5 bases; nucleotides not matched to a gene: 7. CDR3 in amino acids: CASSERGTGVNEQYF. In nucleotides, the CDR3 is TGTGCCAGCAGTGAGAGGGGGACAGGGGTGAACGAGCAGTACTTC.

The chain employs TRBV7-9 and TRBJ2-4, with a weak D call TRBD1 (6 bases). There are 15 residues in the CDR3. From germline, CDR1 is SEHNR and CDR2 FQNEAQ (reference sequence). Trimming left V 5 bases short and J 4 bases short, with 15 bases between. In nucleotides, the CDR3 is TGTGCCAGCAGCATCTATGGGACACCTAAAAACATTCAGTACTTC. Protein sequence: CASSIYGTPKNIQYF.

The rearrangement uses TRBV12-5 and TRBJ2-2; D remains unclear. Germline lookup yields CDR1 LGHNT and CDR2 FRNRAP. The CDR3 has 11 residues. Deletions cut 6 bases from V and 5 bases from J, with 4 bases between. In DNA, the CDR3 is TGTGCTAGTGGCCGGACCGGGGAGCTGTTTTTT. Translating it yields CASGRTGELFF.

This clonotype was seen a few times. This chain connects TRBV27 to TRBJ1-2, with D possibly TRBD1 on 6 matching bases. Trimming stripped 8 bases from V and 4 bases from J, with 14 bases between. Germline CDR1 is MNHEY and CDR2 is SMNVEV (reference sequence). This CDR3 is built from 13 residues. The CDR3 bases are TGTGCCAGCGTTGCAGGGGACGGCTATGGCTACACCTTC. Encoded protein: CASVAGDGYGYTF.

This chain links TRBV5-1 with TRBJ1-1; D unresolved. Between the trimmed V and J ends, which lost 4 bases and 3 bases, there was a span of 10 bases. The CDR3 length is 13 residues. CDR1 and CDR2 from the germline V gene are SGHRS and YFSETQ. The CDR3 region has the DNA TGCGCCAGCAGCAGGGCAGCAGACACTGAAGCTTTCTTT. Protein: CASSRAADTEAFF.

This clonotype was seen a handful of times. The chain carries TRBV6-5 and TRBJ2-2; D gene uncertain. Germline CDR1 MNHEY, CDR2 SVGAGI. CDR3 size: 17 residues. Trimming pared 5 bases from V and 2 bases from J, leaving 18 bases between. Here the CDR3 DNA reads TGTGCCAGCAGTCGCCAAGGATTTCCGCCAAACACCGGGGAGCTGTTTTTT. As protein: CASSRQGFPPNTGELFF.

V usage is TRBV7-3 and J usage is TRBJ1-2; 9 bases match TRBD1. J was trimmed by 8 bases and V by 5 bases; bases with no gene match: 9. This CDR3 has 14 amino acids. The V gene's germline CDR1 is SGHTA and CDR2 FQGTGA. The CDR3 coding sequence is TGTGCCAGCAGCCCCACAGGGGGCTCGTACGGCTACACCTTC. Its translation is CASSPTGGSYGYTF.